This T cell receptor (beta chain) derives from a study of beta chain features in type 1 diabetes. About the study: Across every sample, roughly 100 million sorted cells were examined in total. Regarding the study as a whole: For Type 1 diabetes patients, all four CD4+ subsets carried TCRB CDR3s that were moderately but significantly shorter. Sequencing the cDNA could make cells with high TCR expression show up more than they should. Sampled from patients, naive, central memory and Treg TCRB repertoires appeared more similar than those sampled from healthy donors.

In regard to this clone: The antigen is undetermined.

Expressed TCRB transcripts were sequenced because the isolated RNA had all been reverse transcribed beforehand. The table came from immunoSEQ multiplex PCR; TCRdb's copy has only in-frame clones and leaves some out. The profile covers 95,000 to 150,000 clones, with approximately 15% appearing a single time and 2.6% taken by the ten largest. CDR1 SGHTA and CDR2 FQGNSA come from the germline V gene. There are 14 residues in the CDR3. Trimming cost V 3 bases and J 5 bases; bases outside gene matches: 5. Via CD45RO/CCR7/CD25/CD127/CD95/CD27, cells of the CD4+ naive, central memory, regulatory and stem cell-like memory subsets were sorted.

Sequences were obtained from central memory CD4+ T cells from blood. The chain combines TRBV7-2 with TRBJ1-2; 8 bases agree with TRBD1. This receptor was obtained from a man between 18 and 29 years old with type 1 diabetes. CDR3 DNA sequence: TGTGCCAGCAGCTTCCAGGGGGCGAGATATGGCTACACCTTC. This encodes CASSFQGARYGYTF.